These 30 T cell receptor beta chains were all obtained from the same sample, sequenced in a study of blood T cell repertoires in COVID-19. TCRdb's table, derived via immunoSEQ multiplex PCR, lists solely in-frame clones and lacks some. The sample shows a few hundred thousand clones, roughly 85% of them seen only once. Sequenced sample: PBMCs or T cells enriched from blood (not recorded which). These receptors came from a woman aged 50 to 60 who had recovered from COVID-19.

This clone was seen once. The chain combines TRBV10-2 with TRBJ2-5; the match to TRBD2 covers 12 bases. V lost 0 bases, J lost 4 bases, and 9 bases stayed unmatched. Germline CDR1 WSHSY, CDR2 SAAADI. This CDR3 comprises 18 residues. DNA for the CDR3: TGCGCCAGCAGTGAGTCGGCTAGCGGGGGGGCCCTTCGAGAGACCCAGTACTTC. This encodes CASSESASGGALRETQYF.

The chain has TRBV18 and TRBJ2-3, with D uncertain. There are 16 residues in the CDR3. The germline V gene has CDR1 KGHSH and CDR2 LQKENI. V dropped 0 bases and J dropped 8 bases, with 18 bases sitting between them. DNA of the CDR3: TGTGCCAGCTCACCACCGTTAGCTATGAACTTAGCTACGCAGTATTTT. This translates into CASSPPLAMNLATQYF.

The V gene is TRBV30, the J gene TRBJ1-5; no clear D. V lost 2 bases and J 4 bases, leaving 9 bases between the germline ends. Germline CDR1 GTSNPN, CDR2 SVGIG (reference sequence). The CDR3 consists of 13 residues. The CDR3, as DNA: TGTGCCTGGAGTTTCGGGAGGAATCAGCCCCAGCATTTT. As protein: CAWSFGRNQPQHF.

This clone was counted once. The genes are TRBV2 and TRBJ2-7; 9 bases map to TRBD1. This CDR3 has 16 amino acids. CDR1 and CDR2 (germline): SNHLY, FYNNEI. J gave up 5 bases and V 3 bases, and 11 bases lay outside the gene matches. CDR3 loop: CASSDLKRDRANEQYF. The CDR3 bases are TGTGCCAGCAGTGATCTTAAGCGGGACAGGGCCAACGAGCAGTACTTC.

The V call is TRBV5-1, the J call TRBJ2-7; 15 bases match TRBD2. Germline V gene lookup returns CDR1 SGHRS and CDR2 YFSETQ. The CDR3 sequence is 16 residues long. J lost 2 bases, V lost 4 bases, and 4 bases had no gene match. The CDR3 DNA follows: TGCGCCAGCAGCGCTGGACTAGCGGGGGGGGCCTACGAGCAGTACTTC. Its translation is CASSAGLAGGAYEQYF.

This chain joins TRBV10-3 and TRBJ2-1; the D is unclear. Germline assignment: CDR1 ENHRY and CDR2 SYGVKD. The CDR3 runs to 15 residues. V was cut by 3 bases and J by 7 bases, with 16 bases left in between. The CDR3 nucleotides are TGTGCCATCAGTGACCCAGGCAGGAATGCAAATGAGCAGTTCTTC. It encodes CAISDPGRNANEQFF.

The chain is built from TRBV3-1 (or the pseudogene TRBV3-2) and TRBJ2-5; 11 bases match TRBD1. Germline V gene sequence: CDR1 LGHDT, CDR2 YNNKEL (reference sequence). The ends lost 4 bases at V and 4 bases at J; junction bases unmatched: 2. The CDR3 is made up of 14 amino acids. The CDR3 loop reads CASSRGTGGETQYF. CDR3 nucleotide sequence: TGTGCCAGCAGCCGAGGGACAGGGGGAGAGACCCAGTACTTC.

The chain links TRBV2 to TRBJ2-7; 8 nucleotides line up with TRBD1. Germline CDR1 reads SNHLY; CDR2 reads FYNNEI. J was trimmed by 3 bases and V by 4 bases; bases with no gene match: 11. The CDR3 is 16 residues long. DNA of the CDR3: TGTGCCAGCAGTGTGCTGAGGACAGGGAGCTTCTACGAGCAGTACTTC. It is translated as CASSVLRTGSFYEQYF.

The rearrangement links TRBV6-4 to TRBJ2-2, with 13 bases aligning to TRBD2. This CDR3 comprises 15 residues. Trimming at V came to 6 bases and at J to 6 bases, leaving 4 bases not matched to a gene. Germline V gene data show CDR1 as MRHNA and CDR2 as SNTAGT. This chain's CDR3 is CASRRTSGSAGELFF. The CDR3, as DNA: TGTGCCAGCAGACGGACTAGCGGGAGTGCCGGGGAGCTGTTTTTT.

The CDR3 protein is CASSVGRRGETQYF. The DNA of the CDR3 is TGTGCCAGCAGCGTAGGTCGAAGGGGAGAGACCCAGTACTTC. The chain employs TRBV9 and TRBJ2-5, with D tentatively TRBD1 (5 bases). Germline CDR1 SGDLS, CDR2 YYNGEE. V was cut by 0 bases and J by 4 bases, with 10 bases left in between. This CDR3 spans 14 amino acids.

The V gene is TRBV6-6, the J gene TRBJ2-1; D gene uncertain. The length of the CDR3 is 11 residues. Between the trimmed V and J ends, which lost 8 bases and 4 bases, there was a span of 6 bases. Per germline, CDR1 MNHNY and CDR2 SVGAGI (reference sequence). Here the CDR3 DNA reads TGTGCCAGCGGCCTTTACAATGAGCAGTTCTTC. This encodes CASGLYNEQFF.

The chain recombines TRBV25-1 with TRBJ1-1; D unresolved. CDR1 is MGHDK and CDR2 is SYGVNS in the germline V gene. The V and J ends lost 4 bases and 2 bases respectively, with 8 bases between them. This CDR3 is 13 amino acids long. The CDR3 sequence: CASSGYRNTEAFF. The CDR3 DNA reads as TGTGCCAGCAGTGGCTACAGAAACACTGAAGCTTTCTTT.

This chain uses TRBV5-6 with TRBJ2-5; D is possibly TRBD1 (5 bases). The germline gives CDR1 SGHDT, CDR2 YYEEEE. V was clipped by 5 bases and J by 4 bases, with 18 bases between them. This CDR3 has 15 residues. CDR3 protein: CASRMGNRQAETQYF. CDR3 sequence (DNA): TGTGCCAGCAGGATGGGGAACAGGCAAGCAGAGACCCAGTACTTC. Based on the CDR3 plus reference TRBV5-6 and TRBJ2-5, the full variable domain is DAGVTQSPTHLIKTRGQQVTLRCSPKSGHDTVSWYQQALGQGPQFIFQYYEEEERQRGNFPDRFSGHQFPNYSSELNVNALLLGDSALYLCASRMGNRQAETQYFGPGTRLLVL.

This rearrangement joins TRBV6-2 or TRBV6-3 to TRBJ2-7, with D possibly being TRBD1 (6 bases). The CDR3 loop spans 14 amino acids. V lost 0 bases and J 4 bases, leaving 10 bases between the germline ends. CDR1 is MNHEY and CDR2 is SVGEGT in the germline V gene. The CDR3 DNA reads TGTGCCAGCAGTTACTCCGGGACAAGTTACGAGCAGTACTTC. Amino acids: CASSYSGTSYEQYF.

This sequence joins TRBV29-1 and TRBJ1-4, with 12 bases identical to TRBD1. CDR3 length equals 15 residues. Germline loops: CDR1 SQVTM, CDR2 ANQGSEA. The junction had 8 bases not matched to a gene; V was cut back by 4 bases and J by 8 bases. CDR3: CSVGVGTGGEEKLFF. CDR3 in DNA: TGCAGCGTTGGGGTAGGGACAGGGGGCGAGGAAAAACTGTTTTTT.

This clone occurred once. The genes are TRBV5-1 and TRBJ1-2; D ambiguous. CDR3 size: 14 residues. Germline V CDR1 and CDR2: SGHRS, YFSETQ. Trimming left V 1 base short and J 11 bases short, with 18 bases between. In DNA form, the CDR3 reads TGCGCCAGCAGCTTGCCGGCGGAAACCGACCTGTACACCTTC. Translation: CASSLPAETDLYTF. Based on the CDR3 plus reference TRBV5-1 and TRBJ1-2, the full variable domain is KAGVTQTPRYLIKTRGQQVTLSCSPISGHRSVSWYQQTPGQGLQFLFEYFSETQRNKGNFPGRFSGRQFSNSRSEMNVSTLELGDSALYLCASSLPAETDLYTFGSGTRLTVV.

Comments on this clone: Other nucleotide sequences from this sample produce the same CDR3. The rearrangement links TRBV20-1 to TRBJ1-2; 7 bases match TRBD1. This CDR3 is 11 amino acids long. V shed 6 bases, J shed 6 bases, and the junction held 4 bases outside the gene matches. CDR1 and CDR2 from the germline V gene are DFQATT and SNEGSKA (reference sequence). CDR3 in amino acids: CSARTGDGYTF. The CDR3 nucleotides read TGCAGTGCAAGAACAGGGGATGGCTACACCTTC.

This chain links TRBV19 with TRBJ2-7; the match to TRBD2 covers 10 bases. CDR3 size: 18 residues. CDR1 LNHDA and CDR2 SQIVND come from the germline V gene (reference sequence). Unmatched junction bases numbered 13, after V lost 3 bases and J lost 2 bases. CDR3 sequence (DNA): TGTGCCAGTAGTATTGGAGTCCGGCCTAGCGGGAGACCCTACGAGCAGTACTTC. This encodes CASSIGVRPSGRPYEQYF.

This chain joins TRBV7-9 and TRBJ2-5, with D possibly matching TRBD1 (5 bases). This CDR3 spans 13 amino acids. The ends were cut back, 7 bases at V and 5 bases at J, with 14 bases in the middle. Germline V lookup: CDR1 SEHNR, CDR2 FQNEAQ (reference sequence). CDR3 nucleotide sequence: TGTGCCAGCACACAAGGGGCTGTGGAGACCCAGTACTTC. It yields the protein CASTQGAVETQYF.

The chain combines TRBV2 with TRBJ2-3, with 8 bases lining up with TRBD1. Trimming at V came to 5 bases and at J to 4 bases, leaving 5 bases not matched to a gene. This CDR3 is built from 14 residues. CDR1 and CDR2 from the germline V gene are SNHLY and FYNNEI. This CDR3 reads CASSLDRAPDTQYF. The CDR3 bases are TGTGCCAGCAGTCTGGACAGGGCCCCAGATACGCAGTATTTT.

The chain joins TRBV19 to TRBJ2-1; no clear D gene. Germline V gene lookup returns CDR1 LNHDA and CDR2 SQIVND (reference sequence). The CDR3 covers 14 residues. V lost 2 bases and J lost 0, with 5 bases in between. The CDR3 loop is CASSIMSSYNEQFF. CDR3 sequence (DNA): TGTGCCAGTAGTATAATGAGCTCCTACAATGAGCAGTTCTTC.

This rearrangement joins TRBV15 to TRBJ2-7, with D tentatively TRBD1 (6 bases). The germline V and J ends were trimmed by 9 bases and 5 bases, with 14 bases remaining between them. There are 12 residues in the CDR3. Germline assignment: CDR1 LNHNV and CDR2 YYDKDF (reference sequence). The CDR3 loop is CATNRVVHEQYF. The CDR3 DNA is TGTGCCACTAACAGGGTAGTGCACGAGCAGTACTTC.

This clone was detected only a few times. The chain recombines TRBV11-2 with TRBJ1-1; D remains unclear. Germline loops: CDR1 SGHAT, CDR2 FQNNGV. V was pared by 5 bases and J by 6 bases, with 10 bases between. The CDR3 runs to 12 residues. The CDR3, as DNA: TGTGCCAGCAGCCCCGGGTTTTCTGAAGCTTTCTTT. It is translated as CASSPGFSEAFF. Supplemented by reference TRBV11-2 and TRBJ1-1, the full variable domain reads EAGVAQSPRYKIIEKRQSVAFWCNPISGHATLYWYQQILGQGPKLLIQFQNNGVVDDSQLPKDRFSAERLKGVDSTLKIQPAKLEDSAVYLCASSPGFSEAFFGQGTRLTVV.

This CDR3 reads CASSLGHQLTNEKLFF. CDR3 nucleotide sequence: TGCGCCAGCAGCTTGGGCCACCAACTCACGAATGAAAAACTGTTTTTT. The chain has TRBV5-1 and TRBJ1-4; D uncertain. The germline V and J ends were trimmed by 0 bases and 5 bases, with 14 bases remaining between them. In germline, CDR1 is SGHRS, CDR2 YFSETQ. The CDR3 runs to 16 residues.

The chain is built from TRBV7-9 and TRBJ1-2; the match to TRBD1 covers 10 bases. This CDR3 spans 16 amino acids. The V gene end was trimmed by 5 bases and the J gene end by 8 bases; junction bases not matched to a gene: 14. CDR1 and CDR2 (germline): SEHNR, FQNEAQ (reference sequence). This chain's CDR3 is CASSLTSGQGILGYTF. The CDR3 DNA reads as TGTGCCAGCAGCCTCACTTCGGGACAGGGGATTTTGGGCTACACCTTC.

This clone was detected a few times. This chain connects TRBV15 to TRBJ2-7, with D possibly matching TRBD2 (6 bases). Germline V gene data show CDR1 as LNHNV and CDR2 as YYDKDF (reference sequence). The CDR3 extends over 15 amino acids. Trimming cost V 0 bases and J 4 bases, with 13 bases left between them. CDR3 nucleotides: TGTGCCACCAGCAGAGATTTGAACGGAGGGTACGAGCAGTACTTC. Encoded protein: CATSRDLNGGYEQYF.

The rearrangement joins TRBV15 to TRBJ1-6; D is perhaps TRBD1 (6 bases). CDR1 and CDR2 (germline): LNHNV, YYDKDF (reference sequence). V shed 9 bases and J shed 0 bases, with 9 bases lying between them. The CDR3 extends over 14 amino acids. CDR3 loop: CATQTGSYNSPLHF. CDR3 sequence (DNA): TGTGCCACTCAGACAGGCTCCTATAATTCACCCCTCCACTTT. The full variable domain, in which reference TRBV15 and TRBJ1-6 provide the parts outside the CDR3, is DAMVIQNPRYQVTQFGKPVTLSCSQTLNHNVMYWYQQKSSQAPKLLFHYYDKDFNNEADTPDNFQSRRPNTSFCFLDIRSPGLGDTAMYLCATQTGSYNSPLHFGNGTRLTVT.

V and J are TRBV4-1 and TRBJ2-1, with D uncertain. Trimming took off 4 bases at V and 8 bases at J, with 15 bases between the two ends. This CDR3 contains 14 residues. CDR1 is MGHRA, CDR2 YSYEKL, per germline. Written as DNA, the CDR3 is TGCGCCAGCAGCCTAAGTATGGCTTTGGATGAGCAGTTCTTC. As protein: CASSLSMALDEQFF.

The chain employs TRBV5-4 and TRBJ2-1, with 10 positions matching TRBD2. Germline trimming cut 6 bases from V and 6 bases from J; bases unmatched to any gene: 6. This CDR3 region has 14 residues. Germline CDR1 reads SGHNT; CDR2 reads YYREEE (reference sequence). CDR3 bases: TGTGCCAGCATGCCCGGGACTAGCGTCAATGAGCAGTTCTTC. Its protein product is CASMPGTSVNEQFF.

This clone was observed a few times. The genes are TRBV9 and TRBJ2-3, with TRBD2 matching 8 bases. CDR1 is SGDLS, CDR2 YYNGEE, per germline. The CDR3 has 14 amino acids. The V gene end was trimmed by 4 bases and the J gene end by 1 base; junction bases not matched to a gene: 2. The CDR3 DNA reads as TGTGCCAGCAGCCCGCGGGGGGGCACAGATACGCAGTATTTT. Translated, it gives CASSPRGGTDTQYF.